This T cell receptor beta chain was identified during a study of human T cells and chemical hapten exposure. Time point here: patch test 1, 2 weeks after DPC sensitization. Treatment given: therapeutic diphenylcyclopropenone sensitization with weekly scalp DPC. The template was total RNA from unfractionated whole blood. This clonotype was seen a few times. The CDR3 spans 20 residues. The V segment lost 3 bases and the J segment 0 bases; nucleotides outside the gene matches: 15. Germline loops: CDR1 DFQATT, CDR2 SNEGSKA (reference sequence). TCRdb re-analysed the RACE reads in MiXCR, keeping a single row per CDR3 protein. The sample has tens of thousands of distinct CDR3 sequences, just under 6.5% seen once.

This clonotype originated in a woman aged 25-40 years with alopecia areata. Some clones in this sample may be carry-over from other donors' samples. The specimen comprised whole blood, sampled in connection with sensitization to the hapten diphenylcyclopropenone (DPC). This chain joins TRBV20-1 and TRBJ2-3; 13 nucleotides line up with TRBD2. The DNA for the CDR3 is TGCAGTGCTAGTAGGCCCTTTGGACTAGCGGGGGTAACTAGCACAGATACGCAGTATTTT. Encoded protein: CSASRPFGLAGVTSTDTQYF.